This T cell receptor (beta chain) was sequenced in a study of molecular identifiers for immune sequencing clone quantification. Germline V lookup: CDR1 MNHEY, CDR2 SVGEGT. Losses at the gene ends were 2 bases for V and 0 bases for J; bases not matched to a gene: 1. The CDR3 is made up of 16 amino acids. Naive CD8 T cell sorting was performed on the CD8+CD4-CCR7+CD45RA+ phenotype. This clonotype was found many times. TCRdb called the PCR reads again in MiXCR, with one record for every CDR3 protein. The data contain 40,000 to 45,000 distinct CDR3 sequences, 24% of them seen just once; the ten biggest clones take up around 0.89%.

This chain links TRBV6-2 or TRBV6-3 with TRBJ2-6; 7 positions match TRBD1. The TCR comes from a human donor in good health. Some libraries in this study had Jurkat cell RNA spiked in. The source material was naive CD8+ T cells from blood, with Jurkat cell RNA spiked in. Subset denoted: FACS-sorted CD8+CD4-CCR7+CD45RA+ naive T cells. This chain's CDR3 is CASSYDRDSGANVLTF. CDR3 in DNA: TGTGCCAGCAGTTACGACAGGGACTCTGGGGCCAACGTCCTGACTTTC.